A single sample is the source of the 26 T cell receptor beta chains below, sequenced in a study of blood T cell repertoires in COVID-19. Clones were read by immunoSEQ multiplex PCR, and TCRdb kept only the in-frame ones, dropping some. This table holds about 190,000 clones, approximately 91% found once. The sequenced sample consisted of peripheral blood. All receptors come from a man aged 25 to 45 with acute or convalescent COVID-19.

The genes are TRBV20-1 and TRBJ2-1; D uncertain. The CDR3 extends over 14 amino acids. With 3 bases removed from V and 7 bases from J, the gap between germline ends came to 16 bases. In germline, CDR1 is DFQATT, CDR2 SNEGSKA (reference sequence). The CDR3 DNA reads TGCAGTGCTAGTTTTTTACCCCCGAGGAATGAGCAGTTCTTC. It codes for CSASFLPPRNEQFF.

This sequence joins TRBV24-1 and TRBJ1-1, with 12 bases identical to TRBD1. V shed 7 bases, J shed 8 bases, and the junction held 7 bases outside the gene matches. Germline lookup yields CDR1 KGHDR and CDR2 SFDVKD. This CDR3 comprises 14 residues. CDR3 loop: CATSRDRGLCEAFF. The DNA for the CDR3 is TGTGCCACCAGCCGGGACAGGGGGCTTTGCGAAGCTTTCTTT.

The V gene is TRBV7-8, the J gene TRBJ2-3; 12 bases match TRBD2. Unmatched junction bases numbered 8, after V lost 5 bases and J lost 8 bases. The CDR3 runs to 15 residues. CDR1 and CDR2 (germline): SGHVS, FQNEAQ. This CDR3 reads CASSQTSGGAVTQYF. The CDR3 DNA reads TGTGCCAGCAGCCAGACTAGCGGGGGTGCTGTTACGCAGTATTTT.

J is TRBJ1-6 and V is TRBV25-1; D uncertain. The CDR3 has 13 residues. V was trimmed by 0 bases and J by 10 bases, leaving 7 bases between them. CDR1 and CDR2 from the germline V gene are MGHDK and SYGVNS. The CDR3 reads CASSEYRASPLHF. The CDR3 coding sequence is TGTGCCAGCAGTGAATACCGAGCCTCACCCCTCCACTTT.

The genes are TRBV15 and TRBJ2-2, with D unresolved. This CDR3 contains 13 residues. Between the trimmed V and J ends, which lost 6 bases and 6 bases, there was a span of 11 bases. The germline V gene encodes CDR1 LNHNV and CDR2 YYDKDF (reference sequence). CDR3 DNA: TGTGCCACCAGTGCCGGTCGGTCCGGGGAGCTGTTTTTT. Encoded protein: CATSAGRSGELFF.

CDR3: CASSPKGLAASTDTQYF. CDR3 DNA: TGTGCCAGCAGCCCGAAGGGACTAGCGGCTAGCACAGATACGCAGTATTTT. The rearrangement links TRBV7-9 to TRBJ2-3, with 11 nucleotides matching TRBD2. In germline, CDR1 is SEHNR, CDR2 FQNEAQ (reference sequence). Germline trimming cut 5 bases from V and 0 bases from J; bases unmatched to any gene: 7. CDR3 size: 17 residues.

This clone was recorded a few times. The chain combines TRBV7-9 with TRBJ2-7; 10 nucleotides line up with TRBD1. The CDR3 loop spans 14 amino acids. V lost 0 bases to trimming and J lost 6 bases; unmatched junction nucleotides: 2. From germline, CDR1 is SEHNR and CDR2 FQNEAQ (reference sequence). CDR3 in DNA: TGTGCCAGCAGCTTAGCGGGACAGGGGTCCGAGCAGTACTTC. It encodes CASSLAGQGSEQYF.

The chain recombines TRBV3-1 (or the pseudogene TRBV3-2) with TRBJ1-1, with D possibly TRBD1 on 6 matching bases. Germline V gene sequence: CDR1 LGHDT, CDR2 YNNKEL (reference sequence). CDR3 length equals 15 residues. Trimming stripped 8 bases from V and 1 base from J, with 17 bases between. CDR3 sequence (DNA): TGTGCCAGCCGTCAACGGGACATAGCGAACACTGAAGCTTTCTTT. Residues: CASRQRDIANTEAFF.

This chain connects TRBV29-1 to TRBJ2-7; possibly TRBD2 for D (5 bases). Germline CDR1 reads SQVTM; CDR2 reads ANQGSEA. V gave up 8 bases and J gave up 5 bases, with 19 bases separating them. This CDR3 region has 13 residues. CDR3 in DNA: TGCAGCCCGTCCGTCGAGGGCCCGAACGAGCAGTACTTC. Its translation: CSPSVEGPNEQYF.

The chain has TRBV11-2 and TRBJ1-1; D call uncertain. CDR3 length: 13 amino acids. Germline V gene lookup returns CDR1 SGHAT and CDR2 FQNNGV. V lost 6 bases to trimming and J lost 3 bases, with 11 bases between them. The CDR3 sequence is CASRAGADTEAFF. In DNA, the CDR3 is TGTGCCAGCAGGGCGGGTGCGGACACTGAAGCTTTCTTT. The complete variable domain, with remaining parts taken from reference TRBV11-2 and TRBJ1-1, reads EAGVAQSPRYKIIEKRQSVAFWCNPISGHATLYWYQQILGQGPKLLIQFQNNGVVDDSQLPKDRFSAERLKGVDSTLKIQPAKLEDSAVYLCASRAGADTEAFFGQGTRLTVV.

The rearrangement uses TRBV28 and TRBJ2-7; tentative D call: TRBD2 (5 bases). V gave up 4 bases and J gave up 4 bases, with 8 bases separating them. Germline-derived CDR1 and CDR2 are MDHEN and SYDVKM. The CDR3 runs to 12 residues. The CDR3 nucleotides are TGTGCCAGCAGTTACCGGACTTACGAGCAGTACTTC. Protein product: CASSYRTYEQYF.

The chain combines TRBV4-2 with TRBJ2-1, with TRBD2 identical over 10 bases. The CDR3 runs to 16 residues. Germline V lookup: CDR1 LGHNA, CDR2 YNFKEQ. The V segment lost 4 bases and the J segment 3 bases; nucleotides outside the gene matches: 6. The DNA for the CDR3 is TGTGCCAGCAGCCGAGAAGCGGGAGGGGACTACAATGAGCAGTTCTTC. This encodes CASSREAGGDYNEQFF.

The genes are TRBV30 and TRBJ2-1; D may be TRBD2 (6 bases). V lost 7 bases, J lost 3 bases, and 13 bases lay in between. The CDR3 totals 13 residues. Per germline, CDR1 GTSNPN and CDR2 SVGIG (reference sequence). The CDR3 bases are TGTGCCTCCCAGCGGGTCCGCTACAATGAGCAGTTCTTC. The encoded protein is CASQRVRYNEQFF.

The genes are TRBV27 and TRBJ1-5; no clear D. CDR3 length: 14 amino acids. Trimming cost V 6 bases and J 0 bases, with 9 bases left between them. Per germline, CDR1 MNHEY and CDR2 SMNVEV (reference sequence). CDR3 sequence (DNA): TGTGCCAGCAGGACGCGGAATAGCAATCAGCCCCAGCATTTT. Translation gives CASRTRNSNQPQHF.

The rearrangement joins TRBV5-6 to TRBJ1-5, with TRBD1 as a possible D gene (5 bases). Germline V gives CDR1 SGHDT, CDR2 YYEEEE. Trimming removed 4 bases at V and 0 bases at J, with 11 bases between. CDR3 length: 15 residues. Written as DNA, the CDR3 is TGTGCCAGCAGCCAGGGATTTTATAGCAATCAGCCCCAGCATTTT. It encodes CASSQGFYSNQPQHF.

The chain recombines TRBV28 with TRBJ1-5; D might be TRBD1 (5 bases). The length of the CDR3 is 15 residues. Trimming took off 2 bases at V and 4 bases at J, with 12 bases between the two ends. CDR1 MDHEN and CDR2 SYDVKM come from the germline V gene. The CDR3, as DNA: TGTGCCAGCAGTTTAAAAGGGGCGCGGAATCAGCCCCAGCATTTT. Its protein product is CASSLKGARNQPQHF.

The chain joins TRBV6-5 to TRBJ1-2; the match to TRBD1 covers 7 bases. V lost 5 bases and J lost 5; bases outside the gene matches: 5. The CDR3 sequence is 13 residues long. Germline V gene data show CDR1 as MNHEY and CDR2 as SVGAGI. CDR3 amino acids: CASSTRDRYGYTF. Written as DNA, the CDR3 is TGTGCCAGCAGTACCCGGGACAGATATGGCTACACCTTC.

For the CDR3, the DNA is TGTGCCAGCTCACCTGACATAACTGGAAACACCATATATTTT. Its translation: CASSPDITGNTIYF. This chain joins TRBV18 and TRBJ1-3; no firm D call. Trimming stripped 3 bases from V and 2 bases from J, with 8 bases between. CDR1 KGHSH and CDR2 LQKENI come from the germline V gene. This CDR3 is built from 14 residues.

For the CDR3, the DNA is TGTGCCAGCCATACGAACGGAGCGGGTCAGCCCCAGCATTTT. Amino acid sequence: CASHTNGAGQPQHF. V is TRBV28 and J is TRBJ1-5; D is unresolved. CDR1 is MDHEN and CDR2 is SYDVKM in the germline V gene. The ends were cut back, 8 bases at V and 6 bases at J, with 17 bases in the middle. This CDR3 contains 14 residues.

This clone occurred once. This rearrangement joins TRBV4-1 to TRBJ1-4; no reliable D call. Germline V gene lookup returns CDR1 MGHRA and CDR2 YSYEKL. Trimming shortened V by 0 bases and J by 6 bases, and 14 bases separated the two germline ends. There are 16 residues in the CDR3. The CDR3 loop is CASSQDPPVGHEKLFF. CDR3 nucleotide sequence: TGCGCCAGCAGCCAAGATCCCCCCGTTGGGCATGAAAAACTGTTTTTT.

The table lists this clone with a count of one. This chain uses TRBV28 with TRBJ1-2, with unresolved D. CDR1 is MDHEN and CDR2 is SYDVKM in the germline V gene. The V and J ends lost 7 bases and 4 bases respectively, with 19 bases between them. The CDR3 contains 15 residues. CDR3 loop: CASNLPPGEGYGYTF. Written as DNA, the CDR3 is TGTGCCAGCAACCTCCCGCCGGGCGAGGGCTATGGCTACACCTTC.

This clone was counted once. This sequence may be a read error, since a much larger clone differs from it by one base. The chain joins TRBV6-1 to TRBJ2-1; 13 nucleotides align to TRBD2. The trim removed 1 base at V and 6 bases at J, leaving 0 bases unmatched. CDR1 is MNHNS and CDR2 is SASEGT in the germline V gene. The CDR3 has 15 residues. For the CDR3, the DNA is TGTGCCAGCAGTGAAGGGACTAGCGGGAGCAATGAGCAGTTCTTC. This codes for CASSEGTSGSNEQFF.

The chain recombines TRBV5-6 with TRBJ1-5, with D possibly being TRBD1 (5 bases). CDR1 SGHDT and CDR2 YYEEEE come from the germline V gene. Trimming took off 4 bases at V and 2 bases at J, with 13 bases between the two ends. The CDR3 extends over 15 amino acids. CDR3 bases: TGTGCCAGCAGCGGTCAGGGAGGTGGCAATCAGCCCCAGCATTTT. Its translation: CASSGQGGGNQPQHF.

The rearrangement joins TRBV28 to TRBJ1-3; a possible D gene is TRBD1 (6 bases). The germline V and J ends were trimmed by 3 bases and 1 base, with 13 bases remaining between them. There are 16 residues in the CDR3. Germline values: CDR1 MDHEN, CDR2 SYDVKM. DNA of the CDR3: TGTGCCAGCAGTTTGGGGGCGGGAGGGTCTGGAAACACCATATATTTT. Translated, it gives CASSLGAGGSGNTIYF.

The rearrangement links TRBV5-1 to TRBJ1-5, with TRBD1 matching 8 bases. Germline V lookup: CDR1 SGHRS, CDR2 YFSETQ. The CDR3 loop spans 14 amino acids. V shed 4 bases, J shed 9 bases, and the junction held 9 bases outside the gene matches. DNA for the CDR3: TGCGCCAGCAGCGTACAGGGGGGGTTTCGGCCCCAGCATTTT. Its translation: CASSVQGGFRPQHF.

The rearrangement uses TRBV30 and TRBJ1-5; maybe TRBD1 (6 bases). The CDR3 runs to 11 residues. The V gene lost 4 bases and the J gene lost 15 bases, with 16 bases spanning the gap. The germline gives CDR1 GTSNPN, CDR2 SVGIG (reference sequence). CDR3 DNA: TGTGCCTGGAAGGTCACGGGGACACCGCATTTT. Protein: CAWKVTGTPHF. Full variable domain (rest looked up from reference TRBV30 and TRBJ1-5): SQTIHQWPATLVQPVGSPLSLECTVEGTSNPNLYWYRQAAGRGLQLLFYSVGIGQISSEVPQNLSASRPQDRQFILSSKKLLLSDSGFYLCAWKVTGTPHFGDGTRLSIL.